This T cell receptor beta chain comes out of a study of T cell repertoires in ileal Crohn's disease. Findings and limits, study-wide: Mucosal expansions were suggested to be mainly CD8 T cells.

J was trimmed by 0 bases and V by 3 bases; bases with no gene match: 5. CDR1 and CDR2 (germline): KGHSH, LQKENI. The CDR3 length is 17 residues. Time point indicated: proximal margin of the surgical specimen (macroscopically non-inflamed). This clone is a singleton in its sample. Its specificity is not known. TCRdb keeps only in-frame clones here, not all; method: immunoSEQ multiplex PCR. Of 7,000 to 7,500 clones in the sample, approximately 75% were seen once. Sequenced sample: ileal tissue. The TCR originated in an adult with Crohn's disease. The gene calls are TRBV18 and TRBJ2-1; 10 positions match TRBD2. The CDR3 nucleotides are TGTGCCAGCTCACCGGACATAGCGGGAGGCTCCTACAATGAGCAGTTCTTC. It encodes CASSPDIAGGSYNEQFF.